The rows below give T cell receptor beta chains drawn from one sample of a study of CD8 T cells in Susac syndrome. TCRdb reanalysed the immunoSEQ multiplex PCR reads using MiXCR and keeps one entry per CDR3 protein. The table shows more than 100,000 distinct CDR3 sequences, with over 95% occurring only once. The sequenced sample consisted of CD4+ T cells from PBMCs. The source is a human donor with Susac syndrome. Both conserved end residues are part of each CDR3. The D gene is left open where the match is weak. Not every row has a clone size; where given, it reads once, few, many or a size class.

clone_size	cdr3_length	v_call	d_call	j_call	cdr3_aa	cdr3_nt
-	15	TRBV18	TRBD1	TRBJ1-2	CASSPWDREVYGYTF	TGTGCCAGCTCACCTTGGGACAGGGAAGTCTATGGCTACACCTTC
-	13	TRBV7-2	-	TRBJ2-4	CASSRSRGNIQYF	TGTGCCAGCAGCCGATCCAGGGGAAACATTCAGTACTTC
-	15	TRBV6-5	-	TRBJ2-7	CATSDLSQGGYEQYF	TGTGCCACATCCGACCTTAGTCAGGGGGGCTACGAGCAGTACTTC
-	12	TRBV20-1	-	TRBJ1-2	CSASTVITGYTF	TGCAGTGCTAGCACAGTGATCACTGGCTACACCTTC
-	16	TRBV5-1	TRBD2	TRBJ2-3	CASSPGLAAVSDTQYF	TGCGCCAGCAGCCCAGGACTAGCCGCGGTGTCAGATACGCAGTATTTT
-	14	TRBV3-1	-	TRBJ1-1	CASSLRDHGTEAFF	TGTGCCAGCAGCCTTCGGGATCATGGGACTGAAGCTTTCTTT
-	17	TRBV5-4	TRBD2	TRBJ2-3	CASSPGLAGVGTDTQYF	TGTGCCAGCAGCCCGGGACTAGCGGGAGTAGGCACAGATACGCAGTATTTT
-	15	TRBV7-9	-	TRBJ2-4	CASSPAQGDGNIQYF	TGTGCCAGCAGCCCTGCGCAAGGGGACGGAAACATTCAGTACTTC
-	15	TRBV2	TRBD1	TRBJ2-7	CASTQGQGASYEQYF	TGTGCCAGCACCCAAGGACAGGGGGCATCCTACGAGCAGTACTTC
-	12	TRBV4-2	-	TRBJ2-1	CASSQPNDEQFF	TGTGCCAGCAGCCAGCCCAACGATGAGCAGTTCTTC
-	12	TRBV29-1	-	TRBJ2-5	CSVELPVETQYF	TGCAGCGTTGAACTTCCCGTAGAGACCCAGTACTTC
-	13	TRBV12-3/TRBV12-4	-	TRBJ2-4	CASSNRAENIQYF	TGTGCCAGCAGTAACAGGGCGGAAAACATTCAGTACTTC
-	16	TRBV29-1	-	TRBJ2-4	CSVSISGYLAKNIQYF	TGCAGCGTTAGCATTAGCGGTTACTTAGCCAAAAACATTCAGTACTTC
-	14	TRBV25-1	TRBD1	TRBJ2-2	CASSEDRDAGELFF	TGTGCCAGCAGTGAGGACAGGGACGCCGGGGAGCTGTTTTTT
-	14	TRBV7-2	TRBD2	TRBJ2-1	CASGTSGRGEEQFF	TGTGCCAGCGGGACTAGCGGGAGGGGGGAGGAGCAGTTCTTC
-	15	TRBV12-3/TRBV12-4	TRBD1	TRBJ1-5	CASNRDSGDNQPQHF	TGTGCCAGCAACCGGGACAGCGGGGACAATCAGCCCCAGCATTTT
-	15	TRBV12-3/TRBV12-4	TRBD2	TRBJ2-5	CASSLRLAGQETQYF	TGTGCCAGCAGTTTACGTCTAGCGGGACAAGAGACCCAGTACTTC
-	13	TRBV20-1	TRBD1	TRBJ1-2	CSARGQGVNGYTF	TGCAGTGCTAGGGGACAGGGGGTTAATGGCTACACCTTC
once	14	TRBV29-1	-	TRBJ2-1	CSVEDLSLGNEQFF	TGCAGCGTTGAAGATTTGTCCTTAGGGAATGAGCAGTTCTTC
-	13	TRBV7-3	TRBD1	TRBJ1-1	CASSQTGGTEAFF	TGTGCCAGCAGCCAGACAGGGGGCACTGAAGCTTTCTTT
-	13	TRBV7-9	-	TRBJ1-1	CASSRSYDSEAFF	TGTGCCAGCAGCCGTTCATATGACAGTGAAGCTTTCTTT
-	11	TRBV7-9	-	TRBJ2-3	CASTPTDTQYF	TGTGCCAGCACTCCCACAGATACGCAGTATTTT
few	13	TRBV18	-	TRBJ2-5	CASSPGLQETQYF	TGTGCCAGCTCACCCGGACTACAAGAGACCCAGTACTTC
-	15	TRBV29-1	TRBD2	TRBJ2-5	CSVATGTSGKGTQYF	TGCAGCGTTGCGACCGGGACTAGCGGGAAGGGGACCCAGTACTTC
-	18	TRBV3-1	-	TRBJ2-5	CASSHPDTSGWYQETQYF	TGTGCCAGCAGCCATCCCGATACCAGCGGGTGGTACCAAGAGACCCAGTACTTC
-	13	TRBV10-3	-	TRBJ2-5	CAISPGLQETQYF	TGTGCCATCAGTCCGGGACTTCAAGAGACCCAGTACTTC
-	13	TRBV18	-	TRBJ1-5	CASSPEHDQPQHF	TGTGCCAGCTCACCAGAGCACGATCAGCCCCAGCATTTT
-	15	TRBV4-3	-	TRBJ2-7	CASSQEVRPTYEQYF	TGCGCCAGCAGCCAAGAAGTGCGACCAACCTACGAGCAGTACTTC
-	15	TRBV20-1	-	TRBJ1-5	CSARDSAGGGQPQHF	TGCAGTGCTAGAGATTCGGCAGGAGGCGGTCAGCCCCAGCATTTT
-	16	TRBV18	-	TRBJ2-4	CASSPGTTRGRNIQYF	TGTGCCAGCTCACCGGGGACTACCAGGGGGCGAAACATTCAGTACTTC
once	19	TRBV4-2	TRBD2	TRBJ2-3	CASSHSGTSGSLPADTQYF	TGTGCCAGCAGCCATTCAGGAACTAGCGGGAGCCTTCCGGCAGATACGCAGTATTTT
-	13	TRBV29-1	TRBD1	TRBJ2-1	CSVRTGVNNEQFF	TGCAGCGTCCGGACAGGGGTTAACAATGAGCAGTTCTTC
-	15	TRBV30	TRBD2	TRBJ2-2	CAWRRTSGNTGELFF	TGTGCCTGGAGAAGGACTAGCGGAAACACCGGGGAGCTGTTTTTT
-	13	TRBV5-1	-	TRBJ2-5	CASRWAYQETQYF	TGCGCCAGCAGGTGGGCCTATCAAGAGACCCAGTACTTC
-	14	TRBV20-1	TRBD2	TRBJ2-3	CSGFSGTGADTQYF	TGCAGTGGATTCAGCGGGACGGGGGCAGATACGCAGTATTTT
-	21	TRBV3-1	TRBD2	TRBJ2-6	CASSQGLAGSAFDSGANVLTF	TGTGCCAGCAGCCAAGGACTAGCGGGTTCTGCTTTCGACTCTGGGGCCAACGTCCTGACTTTC
-	16	TRBV5-6	TRBD2	TRBJ2-2	CASSSGLAGASLRLFF	TGTGCCAGCAGCTCTGGACTAGCGGGAGCAAGCTTACGGCTGTTTTTT
-	16	TRBV5-1	-	TRBJ2-1	CASSSSAGPTYNEQFF	TGCGCCAGCAGCTCCTCGGCGGGGCCCACCTACAATGAGCAGTTCTTC
once	17	TRBV6-5	-	TRBJ2-5	CASSYIPDSSYQETQYF	TGTGCCAGCAGTTACATCCCCGACAGCTCGTACCAAGAGACCCAGTACTTC
-	16	TRBV5-6	-	TRBJ2-7	CASSLERRHRFYEQYF	TGTGCCAGCAGCTTGGAAAGGAGACACCGGTTCTACGAGCAGTACTTC
-	15	TRBV4-1	-	TRBJ2-1	CASRHFPGDNNEQFF	TGCGCCAGCAGACACTTCCCCGGGGACAACAATGAGCAGTTCTTC
-	14	TRBV12-3/TRBV12-4	-	TRBJ1-2	CASSLREGGHGYTF	TGTGCCAGCAGTTTACGCGAGGGGGGCCATGGCTACACCTTC
-	17	TRBV3-1	TRBD2	TRBJ2-1	CASSQDVAGDGSNEQFF	TGTGCCAGCAGCCAAGATGTAGCGGGAGATGGGTCCAATGAGCAGTTCTTC
-	15	TRBV6-4	-	TRBJ1-5	CASSDFGGGGQPQHF	TGTGCCAGCAGTGACTTCGGGGGCGGAGGTCAGCCCCAGCATTTT
-	16	TRBV4-2	TRBD1	TRBJ1-2	CASSQKGQLANYGYTF	TGTGCCAGCAGCCAGAAGGGACAGCTAGCTAACTATGGCTACACCTTC
once	13	TRBV29-1	-	TRBJ1-3	CSVVVYSGNTIYF	TGCAGCGTTGTAGTCTACTCTGGAAACACCATATATTTT
-	15	TRBV28	-	TRBJ2-6	CASTFVGSGANVLTF	TGTGCCAGCACGTTCGTGGGGTCAGGGGCCAACGTCCTGACTTTC
-	11	TRBV5-4	-	TRBJ2-5	CASSSLETQYF	TGTGCCAGCAGCTCTTTGGAGACCCAGTACTTC
few	12	TRBV15	-	TRBJ1-5	CATSRDNQPQHF	TGTGCCACCAGCAGAGATAACCAGCCCCAGCATTTT
-	13	TRBV28	-	TRBJ2-3	CASSLITPDTQYF	TGTGCCAGCAGTTTAATAACCCCAGATACGCAGTATTTT
-	13	TRBV6-5	-	TRBJ1-1	CASSYLFGGEAFF	TGTGCCAGCAGTTACTTATTTGGCGGTGAAGCTTTCTTT
-	15	TRBV20-1	TRBD1	TRBJ2-3	CSARPTDRGTDTQYF	TGCAGTGCTAGACCAACGGACAGGGGCACAGATACGCAGTATTTT
-	12	TRBV15	-	TRBJ2-1	CATSRDWNEQFF	TGTGCCACCAGCAGAGATTGGAATGAGCAGTTCTTC
-	13	TRBV19	-	TRBJ2-3	CASRSASTDTQYF	TGTGCCAGTAGGTCTGCCAGTACAGATACGCAGTATTTT
-	12	TRBV30	-	TRBJ1-3	CARGSSGNTIYF	TGTGCCCGTGGGAGCTCTGGAAACACCATATATTTT